A selection of T cell receptor beta chains follows, all from one sample in a study of CD8 T cells in ankylosing spondylitis. MiXCR was run by TCRdb on the 5' RACE reads, yielding one entry per CDR3 protein. The data contain a few hundred thousand distinct CDR3 sequences, approximately 20% of them singletons. The sequenced sample was blood, either unsorted or a sorted T cell fraction (not recorded which). These TCRs come from a male donor with ankylosing spondylitis. The CDR3 runs from the conserved cysteine through the conserved F or W. Fields, in order: clone size, J gene, V gene, D gene, CDR3 DNA, CDR3 protein. A D gene is named only where the DNA matches it firmly. The size of a clone is reported for some rows only, either as once, few or many, or as a class for expanded clones.

abundance: .
j_gene: TRBJ2-2
v_gene: TRBV7-2
d_gene: .
CDR3nt: TGTGCCAGCAGCTTAGGTCACACCAGCGCGAACACCGGGGAGCTGTTTTTT
CDR3aa: CASSLGHTSANTGELFF

abundance: few
j_gene: TRBJ2-3
v_gene: TRBV6-1
d_gene: .
CDR3nt: TGTGCCAGCAGTAGGGTAGCGGCATTTCGGACAGATACGCAGTATTTT
CDR3aa: CASSRVAAFRTDTQYF

abundance: few
j_gene: TRBJ2-4
v_gene: TRBV19
d_gene: TRBD2
CDR3nt: TGTGCCAGTAGTATAGCGGGAGGCGGAAACATTCAGTACTTC
CDR3aa: CASSIAGGGNIQYF

abundance: few
j_gene: TRBJ1-1
v_gene: TRBV11-3
d_gene: TRBD1
CDR3nt: TGTGCCAGCAGCTTATTTGGGACAGAGAACACTGAAGCTTTCTTT
CDR3aa: CASSLFGTENTEAFF

abundance: many
j_gene: TRBJ1-1
v_gene: TRBV5-1
d_gene: .
CDR3nt: TGCGCCAGCAGCCAGGTGGTAGCCATGAACACTGAAGCTTTCTTT
CDR3aa: CASSQVVAMNTEAFF

abundance: few
j_gene: TRBJ2-1
v_gene: TRBV29-1
d_gene: .
CDR3nt: TGCAGCGTTGAGAACCTAAACAATGAGCAGTCCTTC
CDR3aa: CSVENLNNEQSF

abundance: .
j_gene: TRBJ2-1
v_gene: TRBV7-2
d_gene: .
CDR3nt: TGTGCCAGCAGCCCGGCTCCCCACGGAGAGCAGTTCTTC
CDR3aa: CASSPAPHGEQFF

abundance: .
j_gene: TRBJ2-7
v_gene: TRBV2
d_gene: .
CDR3nt: TGTGCCAGCAGTGGTCTGTTCCTGGGGACGGAGGCCTACGAGCAGTACTTC
CDR3aa: CASSGLFLGTEAYEQYF

abundance: .
j_gene: TRBJ2-3
v_gene: TRBV25-1
d_gene: .
CDR3nt: TGTGCCAGCAGTGGATCGGTGGATACGCAGTATTTT
CDR3aa: CASSGSVDTQYF

abundance: .
j_gene: TRBJ1-2
v_gene: TRBV7-2
d_gene: .
CDR3nt: TGTGCCAGCAGCTTAGCGGCGGCAGGGTATAGGGGCTACACCTTC
CDR3aa: CASSLAAAGYRGYTF

abundance: .
j_gene: TRBJ2-3
v_gene: TRBV5-1
d_gene: TRBD2
CDR3nt: TGCGCCAGCAGCGCAGGGACTAGCGGGAGATTAGATACGCAGTATTTT
CDR3aa: CASSAGTSGRLDTQYF

abundance: few
j_gene: TRBJ1-1
v_gene: TRBV19
d_gene: .
CDR3nt: TGTGCCAGTAGTATAGATAATTCTGAAGCTTTCTTT
CDR3aa: CASSIDNSEAFF

abundance: .
j_gene: TRBJ2-3
v_gene: TRBV28
d_gene: .
CDR3nt: TGTGCCAGCAGTTTCGATCCAGGGCGGGATACGCAGTATTTT
CDR3aa: CASSFDPGRDTQYF

abundance: .
j_gene: TRBJ2-1
v_gene: TRBV5-6
d_gene: TRBD2
CDR3nt: TGTGCCAGCAGCTTTAGCGGGAGTTCCGATGAGCAGTTCTTC
CDR3aa: CASSFSGSSDEQFF

abundance: few
j_gene: TRBJ2-1
v_gene: TRBV9
d_gene: .
CDR3nt: TGTGCCAGCAGCGTAGCACCCTACAATGAGCAGTTCTTC
CDR3aa: CASSVAPYNEQFF

abundance: .
j_gene: TRBJ2-2
v_gene: TRBV9
d_gene: TRBD2
CDR3nt: TGTGCCAGCAGCAATGGACTAGCGGGAGGGCCAGGCACCGGGGAGCTGTTTTTT
CDR3aa: CASSNGLAGGPGTGELFF

abundance: many
j_gene: TRBJ2-1
v_gene: TRBV7-3
d_gene: .
CDR3nt: TGTGCCAGCAGCTTATGGGTTGGACAAAATGAGCAGTTCTTC
CDR3aa: CASSLWVGQNEQFF

abundance: .
j_gene: TRBJ1-2
v_gene: TRBV12-3/TRBV12-4
d_gene: .
CDR3nt: TGTGCCAGCAAAGGGAACGGCTACACCTTC
CDR3aa: CASKGNGYTF

abundance: many
j_gene: TRBJ1-1
v_gene: TRBV3-1
d_gene: .
CDR3nt: TGTGCCAGCAGCCAGAACACTGAAGCTTTCTTT
CDR3aa: CASSQNTEAFF

abundance: .
j_gene: TRBJ2-2
v_gene: TRBV10-3
d_gene: TRBD1
CDR3nt: TGTGCCATCAGTGAGTCTGGGACAGCCAACACCGGGGAGCTGTTTTTT
CDR3aa: CAISESGTANTGELFF

abundance: .
j_gene: TRBJ2-1
v_gene: TRBV4-2
d_gene: .
CDR3nt: TGTGCCAGCAGCCAAGGGGCACCACGTTCCTACAATGAGCAGTTCTTC
CDR3aa: CASSQGAPRSYNEQFF

abundance: .
j_gene: TRBJ2-7
v_gene: TRBV2
d_gene: TRBD1
CDR3nt: TGTGCCAGCAGTAGGGACAGGGGCGAGCAGTACTTC
CDR3aa: CASSRDRGEQYF

abundance: few
j_gene: TRBJ2-7
v_gene: TRBV6-1
d_gene: .
CDR3nt: TGTGCCAGCACGGACTTCAGAACTTCCTACGAGCAGTACTTC
CDR3aa: CASTDFRTSYEQYF

abundance: .
j_gene: TRBJ2-1
v_gene: TRBV12-3/TRBV12-4
d_gene: TRBD2
CDR3nt: TGTGCCAGCAGGACTAGCCCTTGGTATGAGCAGTTCTTC
CDR3aa: CASRTSPWYEQFF

abundance: few
j_gene: TRBJ1-4
v_gene: TRBV5-1
d_gene: .
CDR3nt: TGCGCCAGCAGCTTGGAGGGGGTTATGGAAGAAAAACTGTTTTTT
CDR3aa: CASSLEGVMEEKLFF

abundance: few
j_gene: TRBJ2-2
v_gene: TRBV2
d_gene: .
CDR3nt: TGTGCCAGCAGTGCGACTAGGACGAACACCGGGGAGCTGTTTTTT
CDR3aa: CASSATRTNTGELFF

abundance: .
j_gene: TRBJ2-5
v_gene: TRBV20-1
d_gene: TRBD2
CDR3nt: TGCAGTGCTAGAGGCCAAAGGGCGGCTAGCGGGAAGAAAGAGACCCAGTACTTC
CDR3aa: CSARGQRAASGKKETQYF

abundance: .
j_gene: TRBJ2-2
v_gene: TRBV7-8
d_gene: .
CDR3nt: TGTGCCAGCAGCTCGAGTTCAAGCACCGGGGAGCTGTTTTTT
CDR3aa: CASSSSSSTGELFF

abundance: once
j_gene: TRBJ2-3
v_gene: TRBV6-1
d_gene: .
CDR3nt: TGTGCCAGCAGCCCGGAGGGAAATACGCAGTATTTT
CDR3aa: CASSPEGNTQYF

abundance: few
j_gene: TRBJ1-6
v_gene: TRBV5-6
d_gene: TRBD1
CDR3nt: TGTGCCAGCAGCTCGACAGGGGACAATTCACCCCTCCACTTT
CDR3aa: CASSSTGDNSPLHF

abundance: .
j_gene: TRBJ2-7
v_gene: TRBV12-3/TRBV12-4
d_gene: .
CDR3nt: TGTGCCAGCAGTTTAGTGGGGCCCTCCTACGAGCAGTACTTC
CDR3aa: CASSLVGPSYEQYF

abundance: .
j_gene: TRBJ2-7
v_gene: TRBV6-5
d_gene: TRBD1
CDR3nt: TGTGCCAGCAGTTACGGGACAGGGGGAACCTACGAGCAGTACTTC
CDR3aa: CASSYGTGGTYEQYF

abundance: .
j_gene: TRBJ1-5
v_gene: TRBV20-1
d_gene: .
CDR3nt: TGCAGTGCTAGAGAACTTCCGTCGGGGTTTGAACATCAGCCCCAGCATTTT
CDR3aa: CSARELPSGFEHQPQHF

abundance: few
j_gene: TRBJ1-1
v_gene: TRBV20-1
d_gene: .
CDR3nt: TGCAGCGGAGGGCGGGGGCGAGGCACTGAAGCTTTCTTT
CDR3aa: CSGGRGRGTEAFF

abundance: .
j_gene: TRBJ2-7
v_gene: TRBV2
d_gene: .
CDR3nt: TGTGCCAGCAGTGATAGGGGCCTCTCCTACGAGCAGTACTTC
CDR3aa: CASSDRGLSYEQYF

abundance: few
j_gene: TRBJ2-7
v_gene: TRBV28
d_gene: .
CDR3nt: TGTGCCAGCAGTTTAGGCACGTACTACGAGCAGTACTTC
CDR3aa: CASSLGTYYEQYF